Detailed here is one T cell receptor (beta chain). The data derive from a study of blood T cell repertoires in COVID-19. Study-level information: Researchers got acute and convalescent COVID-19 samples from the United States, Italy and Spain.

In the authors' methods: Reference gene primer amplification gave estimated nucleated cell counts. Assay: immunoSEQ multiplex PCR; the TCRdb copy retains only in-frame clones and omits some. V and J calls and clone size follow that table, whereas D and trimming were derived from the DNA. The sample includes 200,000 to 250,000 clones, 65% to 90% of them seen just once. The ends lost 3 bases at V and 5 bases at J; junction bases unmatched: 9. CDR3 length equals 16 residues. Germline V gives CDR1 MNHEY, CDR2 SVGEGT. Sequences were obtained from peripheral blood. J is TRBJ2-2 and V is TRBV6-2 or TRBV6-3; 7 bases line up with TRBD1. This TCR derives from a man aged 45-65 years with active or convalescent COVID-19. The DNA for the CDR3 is TGTGCCAGCAGTTATCTGCGAACAGGGGTGACCGGGGAGCTGTTTTTT. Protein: CASSYLRTGVTGELFF.